This entry lists 22 T cell receptor beta chains sequenced from one sample in a study of T cells in localized non-small cell lung cancer. Sequenced by immunoSEQ multiplex PCR; TCRdb stores in-frame clones only, minus some. The sample records 70,000 to 95,000 clones, approximately 91% being singletons. Source: PBMCs, taken before any cancer treatment. The receptors shown here come from a woman aged 35 to 70 with stage II squamous cell lung carcinoma.

The rearrangement links TRBV5-1 to TRBJ2-1; 7 bases map to TRBD2. The CDR3 totals 15 residues. Germline assignment: CDR1 SGHRS and CDR2 YFSETQ. Losses at the gene ends were 0 bases for V and 2 bases for J; bases not matched to a gene: 2. The CDR3 reads CASSLASGAYNEQFF. The DNA for the CDR3 is TGCGCCAGCAGCTTGGCCAGCGGGGCCTACAATGAGCAGTTCTTC.

The rearrangement joins TRBV7-8 to TRBJ2-3; D is uncertain. The V gene's germline CDR1 is SGHVS and CDR2 FQNEAQ. The CDR3 totals 13 residues. Trimming took 0 bases from V and 4 from J, leaving 5 bases between them. Here the CDR3 DNA reads TGTGCCAGCAGCTTAGCGGTTTCAGATACGCAGTATTTT. This sequence encodes CASSLAVSDTQYF.

The chain employs TRBV27 and TRBJ1-1, with D perhaps TRBD1 (5 bases). Germline assignment: CDR1 MNHEY and CDR2 SMNVEV (reference sequence). V shed 4 bases and J shed 3 bases, with 9 bases lying between them. This CDR3 spans 13 amino acids. CDR3 nucleotide sequence: TGTGCCAGCAGTTGGTTCAGGGACACTGAAGCTTTCTTT. Amino acid sequence: CASSWFRDTEAFF.

V is TRBV6-1 and J is TRBJ1-3, with D unresolved. Germline V gives CDR1 MNHNS, CDR2 SASEGT. This CDR3 is built from 14 residues. V dropped 1 base and J dropped 2 bases, with 6 bases sitting between them. The CDR3 spells CASSEGAAGNTIYF. CDR3 coding DNA: TGTGCCAGCAGTGAAGGGGCAGCTGGAAACACCATATATTTT.

The genes are TRBV6-1 and TRBJ1-3; 9 bases align to TRBD1. J was trimmed by 2 bases and V by 4 bases; bases with no gene match: 3. The CDR3 covers 15 residues. The germline V gene encodes CDR1 MNHNS and CDR2 SASEGT. For the CDR3, the DNA is TGTGCCAGCAGTGGAACAGGGGGCGCTGGAAACACCATATATTTT. Protein product: CASSGTGGAGNTIYF.

The gene calls are TRBV4-1 and TRBJ2-7; no clear D. V was shortened by 2 bases and J by 0 bases, with 11 bases between the two germline ends. Germline lookup yields CDR1 MGHRA and CDR2 YSYEKL. The CDR3 extends over 15 amino acids. CDR3 loop: CASSQHLAISYEQYF. In DNA form, the CDR3 reads TGCGCCAGCAGCCAACACTTGGCAATCTCCTACGAGCAGTACTTC.

The chain is built from TRBV19 and TRBJ2-1; 15 nucleotides align to TRBD2. The germline gives CDR1 LNHDA, CDR2 SQIVND (reference sequence). The CDR3 consists of 16 residues. Trimming took 5 bases from V and 8 from J; bases not matched to a gene: 7. CDR3 nucleotide sequence: TGTGCCAGTAGTTCGCGGACTAGCGGGAGGGAGGATGAGCAGTTCTTC. This sequence encodes CASSSRTSGREDEQFF.

The rearrangement joins TRBV27 to TRBJ1-5, with D unclear. V was cut by 0 bases and J by 0 bases, with 6 bases left in between. CDR1 MNHEY and CDR2 SMNVEV come from the germline V gene (reference sequence). The CDR3 totals 15 residues. This chain's CDR3 is CASSLSGYSNQPQHF. CDR3 bases: TGTGCCAGCAGTTTATCAGGTTATAGCAATCAGCCCCAGCATTTT.

The V and J genes are TRBV6-1 and TRBJ1-2, with D possibly TRBD1 on 6 matching bases. This CDR3 has 17 residues. V was trimmed by 0 bases and J by 2 bases, leaving 16 bases between them. Germline V gene lookup returns CDR1 MNHNS and CDR2 SASEGT. The CDR3 DNA is TGTGCCAGCAGTGAAGCGCCCCCGGACAGCAGGAACTATGGCTACACCTTC. It codes for CASSEAPPDSRNYGYTF.

This chain links TRBV5-1 with TRBJ1-6, with 8 bases lining up with TRBD1. The V gene end was trimmed by 4 bases and the J gene end by 7 bases; junction bases not matched to a gene: 4. The CDR3 sequence is 14 residues long. CDR1 SGHRS and CDR2 YFSETQ come from the germline V gene. CDR3 loop: CASSQRTGNSPLHF. The CDR3 bases are TGCGCCAGCAGCCAGAGGACAGGGAATTCACCCCTCCACTTT. The entire variable domain, with the rest obtained from reference TRBV5-1 and TRBJ1-6, is as follows: KAGVTQTPRYLIKTRGQQVTLSCSPISGHRSVSWYQQTPGQGLQFLFEYFSETQRNKGNFPGRFSGRQFSNSRSEMNVSTLELGDSALYLCASSQRTGNSPLHFGNGTRLTVT.

The chain recombines TRBV14 with TRBJ2-1, with D possibly TRBD1 on 6 matching bases. This CDR3 spans 17 amino acids. Germline CDR1 is SGHDN and CDR2 is FVKESK. The V end was cut by 4 bases, the J end by 8 bases, with 24 bases between. CDR3 amino acids: CASSLVGQGIRSDEQFF. The CDR3, as DNA: TGTGCCAGCAGCCTAGTAGGTCAGGGGATAAGGAGCGATGAGCAGTTCTTC.

This clone was recorded once. The chain is built from TRBV6-6 and TRBJ2-2; D might be TRBD1 (6 bases). CDR1 and CDR2 (germline): MNHNY, SVGAGI (reference sequence). Trimming cost V 7 bases and J 6 bases, with 18 bases left between them. The CDR3 sequence is 15 residues long. In DNA form, the CDR3 reads TGTGCCAGCAACACAAAACAGGGTTACCCCGGGGAGCTGTTTTTT. Protein sequence: CASNTKQGYPGELFF.

This sequence joins TRBV7-9 and TRBJ1-1; possibly TRBD1 for D (5 bases). Germline-derived CDR1 and CDR2 are SEHNR and FQNEAQ (reference sequence). The CDR3 loop spans 14 amino acids. V lost 2 bases and J lost 7, with 14 bases in between. In DNA, the CDR3 is TGTGCCAGCAGCTTAAGTCTAGGGCAGGGTGAAGCTTTCTTT. This codes for CASSLSLGQGEAFF.

V is TRBV5-4 and J is TRBJ2-1; D ambiguous. The CDR3 contains 13 residues. The germline CDR1 and CDR2 sequences are SGHNT and YYREEE (reference sequence). Trimming shortened V by 1 base and J by 5 bases, and 7 bases separated the two germline ends. CDR3 sequence reads: CASSLSRNNEQFF. The CDR3 nucleotides are TGTGCCAGCAGCTTGTCCAGGAACAATGAGCAGTTCTTC.

The CDR3 sequence is CASSQADGYEQYF. For the CDR3, the DNA is TGCGCCAGCAGCCAAGCGGACGGTTACGAGCAGTACTTC. The rearrangement links TRBV4-1 to TRBJ2-7; D remains unclear. V lost 1 base, J lost 4 bases, and 8 bases lay in between. There are 13 residues in the CDR3. Germline values: CDR1 MGHRA, CDR2 YSYEKL.

The V call is TRBV6-1, the J call TRBJ2-4; D not resolved. This CDR3 region has 13 residues. CDR1 and CDR2 (germline): MNHNS, SASEGT. V was clipped by 8 bases and J by 6 bases, with 14 bases between them. The CDR3 region is CASGAASRNIQYF. The CDR3 DNA is TGTGCCAGCGGCGCGGCTTCGCGAAACATTCAGTACTTC.

V is TRBV6-1 and J is TRBJ1-2; possible D gene TRBD1, 6 bases. V gave up 7 bases and J gave up 2 bases, with 17 bases separating them. The CDR3 extends over 15 amino acids. The germline V gene has CDR1 MNHNS and CDR2 SASEGT. CDR3 coding DNA: TGTGCCAGCACCTCGGAAGGCAGGGGAAACTATGGCTACACCTTC. It encodes CASTSEGRGNYGYTF.

V and J are TRBV2 and TRBJ1-2; D might be TRBD1 (5 bases). Germline V gene sequence: CDR1 SNHLY, CDR2 FYNNEI. V lost 7 bases, J lost 8 bases, and 20 bases lay in between. There are 14 residues in the CDR3. CDR3 coding DNA: TGTGCCAGCATTACAACCGGGGCCAGGGAAGGCTACACCTTC. Its protein is CASITTGAREGYTF.

The rearrangement links TRBV20-1 to TRBJ1-1; D unresolved. CDR3 length: 11 residues. V lost 4 bases and J 3 bases, leaving 6 bases between the germline ends. The germline V gene has CDR1 DFQATT and CDR2 SNEGSKA (reference sequence). Here the CDR3 reads CSAKDYTEAFF. The CDR3 DNA reads TGCAGTGCTAAGGACTACACTGAAGCTTTCTTT.

The chain uses TRBV7-9 and TRBJ2-1, with D perhaps assigned TRBD1 or TRBD2 (5 bases each). The CDR3 sequence is 18 residues long. Germline V gene data show CDR1 as SEHNR and CDR2 as FQNEAQ (reference sequence). Trimming cost V 3 bases and J 0 bases, with 18 bases left between them. CDR3 loop: CASSLAKEGQYSYNEQFF. In nucleotides, the CDR3 is TGTGCCAGCAGCTTGGCAAAAGAGGGGCAATACTCCTACAATGAGCAGTTCTTC. Complete variable domain (other parts from reference TRBV7-9 and TRBJ2-1): DTGVSQNPRHKITKRGQNVTFRCDPISEHNRLYWYRQTLGQGPEFLTYFQNEAQLEKSRLLSDRFSAERPKGSFSTLEIQRTEQGDSAMYLCASSLAKEGQYSYNEQFFGPGTRLTVL.

This clone was seen more than once but under ten times. The chain carries TRBV27 and TRBJ1-5; D gene ambiguous. CDR1 and CDR2 from the germline V gene are MNHEY and SMNVEV (reference sequence). Deletions cut 5 bases from V and 5 bases from J, with 7 bases between. The CDR3 contains 12 residues. Here the CDR3 reads CASSTEDQPQHF. In DNA form, the CDR3 reads TGTGCCAGCAGTACCGAAGATCAGCCCCAGCATTTT.

The gene calls are TRBV7-9 and TRBJ1-2; possible D gene TRBD1, 5 bases. The length of the CDR3 is 14 residues. The ends were cut back, 8 bases at V and 4 bases at J, with 17 bases in the middle. Germline assignment: CDR1 SEHNR and CDR2 FQNEAQ (reference sequence). The CDR3 here is CASVGPQGSYGYTF. CDR3 in DNA: TGTGCCAGCGTAGGACCCCAGGGTAGCTATGGCTACACCTTC.